This TCR beta chain was captured in a study of cytomegalovirus exposure and HLA in healthy donors. Across the whole study: There were 350 to 450 genotyped donors. Of these, about 81% fell in the genetic ancestry cluster associated with self-reported Caucasian donors.

PCR involved 60 Vbeta and 13 Jbeta primers. The table came from immunoSEQ multiplex PCR; TCRdb's copy has only in-frame clones and leaves some out. This repertoire shows roughly 90,000 clones, about 88% found once; its top ten account for 2.1%. Overall study findings and caveats: Cytomegalovirus association was assigned to approximately 160 TCR beta chains. There was a cluster of highly shared sequence variants that was likely a sequencing artifact.

Trimming removed 5 bases at V and 2 bases at J, with 19 bases between. The CDR3 is 17 amino acids. CDR1 is LNHDA, CDR2 SQIVND, per germline (reference sequence). This clone is a singleton in its sample. What it binds is unknown. This chain connects TRBV19 to TRBJ1-5, with D possibly matching TRBD1 (6 bases). The specimen sequenced was PBMCs. This receptor was obtained from a man between 18 and 35 years old in good health and CMV-seronegative. The CDR3 nucleotides read TGTGCCAGTAGTTTAATGGGAACAGGGTCTGGCAATCAGCCCCAGCATTTT. Its translation is CASSLMGTGSGNQPQHF.